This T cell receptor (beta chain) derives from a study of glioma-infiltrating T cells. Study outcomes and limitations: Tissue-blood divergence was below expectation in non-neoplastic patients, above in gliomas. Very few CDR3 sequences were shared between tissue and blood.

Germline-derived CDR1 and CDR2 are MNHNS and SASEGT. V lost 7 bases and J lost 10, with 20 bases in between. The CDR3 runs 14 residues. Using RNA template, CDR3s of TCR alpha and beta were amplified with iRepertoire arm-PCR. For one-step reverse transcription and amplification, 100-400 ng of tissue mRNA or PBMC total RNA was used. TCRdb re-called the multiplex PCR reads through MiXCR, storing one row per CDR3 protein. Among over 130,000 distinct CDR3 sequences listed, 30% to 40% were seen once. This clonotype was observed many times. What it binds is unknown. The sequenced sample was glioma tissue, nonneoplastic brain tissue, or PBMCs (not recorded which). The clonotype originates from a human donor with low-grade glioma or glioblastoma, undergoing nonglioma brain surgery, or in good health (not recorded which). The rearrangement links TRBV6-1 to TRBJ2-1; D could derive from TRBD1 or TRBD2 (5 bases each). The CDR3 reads CASTEGPSFEEQFF. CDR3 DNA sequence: TGTGCCAGCACCGAGGGACCATCCTTCGAAGAGCAGTTCTTC.